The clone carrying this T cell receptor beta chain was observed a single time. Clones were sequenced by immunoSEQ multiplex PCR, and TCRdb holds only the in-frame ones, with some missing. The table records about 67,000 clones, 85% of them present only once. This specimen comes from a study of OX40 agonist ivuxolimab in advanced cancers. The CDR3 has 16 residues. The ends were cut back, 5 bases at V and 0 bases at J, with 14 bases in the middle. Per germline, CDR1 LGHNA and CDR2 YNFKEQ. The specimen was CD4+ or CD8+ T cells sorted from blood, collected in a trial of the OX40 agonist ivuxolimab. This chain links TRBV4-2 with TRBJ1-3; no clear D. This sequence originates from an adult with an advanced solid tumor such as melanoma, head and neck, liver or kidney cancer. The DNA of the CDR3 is TGTGCCAGCAGCAACAGCGGGTTTTTCTCTGGAAACACCATATATTTT. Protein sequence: CASSNSGFFSGNTIYF.